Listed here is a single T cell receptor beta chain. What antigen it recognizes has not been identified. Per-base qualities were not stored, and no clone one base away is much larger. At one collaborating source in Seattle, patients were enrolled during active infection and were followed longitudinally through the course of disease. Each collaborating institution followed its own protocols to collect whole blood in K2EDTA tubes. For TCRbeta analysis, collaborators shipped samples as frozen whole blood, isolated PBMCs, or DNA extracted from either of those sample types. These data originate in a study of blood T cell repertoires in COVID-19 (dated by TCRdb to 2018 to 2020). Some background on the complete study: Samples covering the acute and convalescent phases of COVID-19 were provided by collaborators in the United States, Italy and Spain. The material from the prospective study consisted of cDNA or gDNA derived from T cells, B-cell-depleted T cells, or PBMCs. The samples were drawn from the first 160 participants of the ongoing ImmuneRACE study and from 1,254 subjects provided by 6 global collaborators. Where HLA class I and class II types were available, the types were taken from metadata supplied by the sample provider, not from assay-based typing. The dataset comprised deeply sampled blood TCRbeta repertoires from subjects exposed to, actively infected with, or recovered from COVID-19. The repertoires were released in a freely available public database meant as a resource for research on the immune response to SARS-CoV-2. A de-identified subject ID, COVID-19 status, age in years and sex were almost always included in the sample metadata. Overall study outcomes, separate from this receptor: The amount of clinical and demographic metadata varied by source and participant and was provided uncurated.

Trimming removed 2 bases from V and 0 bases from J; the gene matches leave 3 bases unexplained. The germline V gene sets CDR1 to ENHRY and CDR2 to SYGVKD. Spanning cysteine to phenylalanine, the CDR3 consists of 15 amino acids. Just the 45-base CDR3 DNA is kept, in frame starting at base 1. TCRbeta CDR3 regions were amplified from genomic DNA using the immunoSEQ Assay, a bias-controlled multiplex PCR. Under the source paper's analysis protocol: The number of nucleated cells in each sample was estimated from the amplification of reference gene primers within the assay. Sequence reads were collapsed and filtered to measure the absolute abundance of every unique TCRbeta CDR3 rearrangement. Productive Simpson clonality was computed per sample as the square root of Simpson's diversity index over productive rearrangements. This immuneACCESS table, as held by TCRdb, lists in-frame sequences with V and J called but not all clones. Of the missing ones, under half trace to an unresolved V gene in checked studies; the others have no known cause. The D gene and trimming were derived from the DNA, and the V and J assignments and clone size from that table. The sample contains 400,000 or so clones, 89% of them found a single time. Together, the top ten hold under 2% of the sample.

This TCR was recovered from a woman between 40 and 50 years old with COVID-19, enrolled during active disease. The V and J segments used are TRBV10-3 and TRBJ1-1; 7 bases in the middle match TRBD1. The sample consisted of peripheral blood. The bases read TGTGCCATCAGTGAGCCAGGGGGTGTGAACACTGAAGCTTTCTTT. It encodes CAISEPGGVNTEAFF.